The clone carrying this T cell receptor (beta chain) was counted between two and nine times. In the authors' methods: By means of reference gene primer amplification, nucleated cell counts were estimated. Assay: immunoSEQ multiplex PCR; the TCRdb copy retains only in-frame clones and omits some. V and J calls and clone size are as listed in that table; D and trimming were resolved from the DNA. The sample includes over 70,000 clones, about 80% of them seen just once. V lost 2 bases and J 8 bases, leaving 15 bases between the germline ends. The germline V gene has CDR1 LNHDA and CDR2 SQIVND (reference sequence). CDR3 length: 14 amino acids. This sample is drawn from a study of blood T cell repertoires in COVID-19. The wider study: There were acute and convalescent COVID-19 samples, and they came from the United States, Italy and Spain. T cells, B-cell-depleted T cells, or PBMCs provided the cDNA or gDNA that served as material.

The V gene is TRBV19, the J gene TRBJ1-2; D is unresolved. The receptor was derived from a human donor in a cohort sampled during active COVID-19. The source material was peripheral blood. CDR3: CASSIRTQSGGYTF. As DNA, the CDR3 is TGTGCCAGTAGTATAAGAACCCAGAGCGGCGGCTACACCTTC.